These T cell receptor beta chains were read from a single sample in a study of CD8+CD57+ T cells in acquired aplastic anemia. TCRdb re-called the reads through MiXCR, storing one row per CDR3 protein. The sample lists about 190,000 distinct CDR3 sequences; 55% to 70% were seen once. Sequencing was performed on sorted CD4+, CD8+, or CD8+CD57+ T cells (not recorded which) from PBMCs. The origin of the receptors is a human donor with severe aplastic anemia or a healthy control (not recorded which). Both conserved end residues are part of each CDR3. The D gene is left open where the match is weak. The listing skips clone size in some rows; elsewhere it reads once, few, many or a size class.

v_call: TRBV7-3; clone_size: -; j_call: TRBJ2-1; d_call: TRBD1; cdr3_nt: TGTGCCAGCAGCTTGGGGACAGGGCATAATGAGCAGTTCTTC; cdr3_aa: CASSLGTGHNEQFF
v_call: TRBV13; clone_size: few; j_call: TRBJ2-7; d_call: -; cdr3_nt: TGTGCCAGTGGGGGGACCTACGAGCAGTACTTC; cdr3_aa: CASGGTYEQYF
v_call: TRBV7-9; clone_size: -; j_call: TRBJ2-7; d_call: -; cdr3_nt: TGTGCCAGCAGCAAAGAGGCAGGGGGGAGCTACGAGCAGTACTTC; cdr3_aa: CASSKEAGGSYEQYF
v_call: TRBV13; clone_size: -; j_call: TRBJ2-3; d_call: TRBD2; cdr3_nt: TGTGCCAGCAGCTCTCCGGGACTAGCGGGGGGCAGGGGGCCCACAGATACGCAGTATTTT; cdr3_aa: CASSSPGLAGGRGPTDTQYF
v_call: TRBV20-1; clone_size: -; j_call: TRBJ1-5; d_call: -; cdr3_nt: TGCAGTGCTAGTATGGAGATTGTCGGCAATCAGCCCCAGCATTTT; cdr3_aa: CSASMEIVGNQPQHF
v_call: TRBV2; clone_size: many; j_call: TRBJ2-7; d_call: TRBD1; cdr3_nt: TGTGCCAGCAGTGAGGACCCGGGACAGGGGAACGAGCAGTACTTC; cdr3_aa: CASSEDPGQGNEQYF
v_call: TRBV7-9; clone_size: -; j_call: TRBJ1-2; d_call: TRBD1; cdr3_nt: TGTGCCAGCAGCGCGACACAGGGGGCGCAGAATGGCTACACCTTC; cdr3_aa: CASSATQGAQNGYTF
v_call: TRBV10-3; clone_size: -; j_call: TRBJ1-2; d_call: -; cdr3_nt: TGTGCCATCAGTGAGGAAATGGTCAGTTACTATGGCTACACCTTC; cdr3_aa: CAISEEMVSYYGYTF
v_call: TRBV25-1; clone_size: -; j_call: TRBJ1-2; d_call: -; cdr3_nt: TGTGCCAGCACAGGATTCCAAGGCTATGGCTACACCTTC; cdr3_aa: CASTGFQGYGYTF
v_call: TRBV12-3/TRBV12-4; clone_size: -; j_call: TRBJ1-2; d_call: -; cdr3_nt: TGTGCCAGCAGGACCACTTCGAGCTACACCTTC; cdr3_aa: CASRTTSSYTF
v_call: TRBV9; clone_size: -; j_call: TRBJ2-3; d_call: -; cdr3_nt: TGTGCCAGCAGCGTCAAGGCGGGGGCTACGCGCACAGATACGCAGTATTTT; cdr3_aa: CASSVKAGATRTDTQYF